Below are 25 T cell receptor beta chains sequenced from a single sample in a study of cytomegalovirus exposure and HLA in healthy donors. PCR was performed using 60 Vbeta and 13 Jbeta primers. Method: immunoSEQ multiplex PCR; TCRdb's copy keeps in-frame clones and lacks some. This table holds some 170,000 clones, about 80% found once. The specimen sequenced was PBMCs. Every receptor here comes from a man between 18 and 35 years old in good health and CMV-seropositive.

The chain employs TRBV6-4 and TRBJ1-2; 10 bases line up with TRBD1. This CDR3 has 16 amino acids. Trimming took 0 bases from V and 6 from J; bases not matched to a gene: 7. The germline CDR1 and CDR2 sequences are MRHNA and SNTAGT. Written as DNA, the CDR3 is TGTGCCAGCAGTGACTCCGGGACAGGGGCAGTAGATGGCTACACCTTC. Amino acid sequence: CASSDSGTGAVDGYTF.

The chain couples TRBV10-3 to TRBJ1-2; 9 nucleotides line up with TRBD1. Germline V gene lookup returns CDR1 ENHRY and CDR2 SYGVKD. This CDR3 has 15 amino acids. V lost 3 bases and J lost 2; bases outside the gene matches: 4. CDR3 bases: TGTGCCATCAGTGACCACGGGACAGGGAACTATGGCTACACCTTC. It is translated as CAISDHGTGNYGYTF.

CDR3 sequence (DNA): TGCGCCAGCAGCGCCCATTGGCCAGCGCCAGATACGCAGTATTTT. Translated, it gives CASSAHWPAPDTQYF. J is TRBJ2-3 and V is TRBV5-1; D gene unclear. Trimming cost V 4 bases and J 4 bases, with 16 bases left between them. Per the germline V gene, CDR1 is SGHRS and CDR2 is YFSETQ. CDR3 length: 15 residues.

The chain uses TRBV7-3 and TRBJ2-3, with 8 nucleotides matching TRBD2. The CDR3 is made up of 14 amino acids. Trimming at V came to 5 bases and at J to 2 bases, leaving 3 bases not matched to a gene. Germline V CDR1 and CDR2: SGHTA, FQGTGA. For the CDR3, the DNA is TGTGCCAGCAGCCGGGGGGGCCACACAGATACGCAGTATTTT. Protein: CASSRGGHTDTQYF.

This clone was found once. Written as DNA, the CDR3 is TGTGCCAGCAGGGCAGATGCTAACTATGGCTACACCTTC. Its translation: CASRADANYGYTF. The J gene is TRBJ1-2, the V gene TRBV2; D is unresolved. V was trimmed by 6 bases and J by 0 bases, leaving 8 bases between them. Germline loops: CDR1 SNHLY, CDR2 FYNNEI. The CDR3 sequence is 13 residues long.

The chain uses TRBV9 and TRBJ2-2; 8 bases align to TRBD2. Germline assignment: CDR1 SGDLS and CDR2 YYNGEE. V lost 3 bases to trimming and J lost 4 bases; unmatched junction nucleotides: 8. CDR3 size: 16 residues. The CDR3 here is CASSEYSGASTGELFF. CDR3 DNA sequence: TGTGCCAGCAGCGAATATAGCGGGGCCAGCACCGGGGAGCTGTTTTTT.

V gene TRBV5-1 combines with J gene TRBJ2-1; 7 nucleotides align to TRBD2. The trim removed 3 bases at V and 10 bases at J, leaving 1 base unmatched. The CDR3 is made up of 11 amino acids. Germline V gene sequence: CDR1 SGHRS, CDR2 YFSETQ. CDR3 in DNA: TGCGCCAGCAGCTGGGAGGGGGAGCAGTTCTTC. It codes for CASSWEGEQFF.

The rearrangement links TRBV18 to TRBJ2-1; maybe TRBD2 (5 bases). Germline-derived CDR1 and CDR2 are KGHSH and LQKENI. The V end lost 2 bases, the J end lost 1 base, and 9 bases lay between the germline ends. This CDR3 has 15 residues. DNA for the CDR3: TGTGCCAGCTCACCAGGAGGCGCGTCCTACAATGAGCAGTTCTTC. Its translation is CASSPGGASYNEQFF.

The rearrangement joins TRBV5-1 to TRBJ1-2, with D possibly matching TRBD1 (5 bases). The CDR3 is made up of 14 amino acids. V gave up 0 bases and J gave up 1 base, with 7 bases separating them. The germline V gene has CDR1 SGHRS and CDR2 YFSETQ. In DNA form, the CDR3 reads TGCGCCAGCAGCTTGGGGGACTTTAACTATGGCTACACCTTC. Translating gives CASSLGDFNYGYTF.

The rearrangement joins TRBV5-1 to TRBJ1-4; 10 bases match TRBD1. V trimming: 4 bases; J trimming: 8 bases; junction bases outside the gene matches: 8. The V gene's germline CDR1 is SGHRS and CDR2 YFSETQ. CDR3 length: 15 residues. CDR3 loop: CASSPRTGGNEKLFF. CDR3 nucleotide sequence: TGCGCCAGCAGCCCCCGGACAGGGGGAAACGAAAAACTGTTTTTT.

The chain carries TRBV6-6 and TRBJ2-1, with D unresolved. Germline V gives CDR1 MNHNY, CDR2 SVGAGI (reference sequence). The CDR3 extends over 14 amino acids. With 0 bases removed from V and 12 bases from J, the gap between germline ends came to 15 bases. The CDR3 bases are TGTGCCAGCAGTTACTCGATGAAAGTTTTCGGGCAGTTCTTC. Translated, it gives CASSYSMKVFGQFF.

This chain links TRBV7-2 with TRBJ1-2; perhaps TRBD1 as D (6 bases). V was clipped by 4 bases and J by 2 bases, with 14 bases between them. The germline gives CDR1 SGHTA, CDR2 FQGNSA. This CDR3 has 15 residues. The CDR3 reads CASSSPTTGNYGYTF. For the CDR3, the DNA is TGTGCCAGCAGCTCCCCAACCACAGGGAACTATGGCTACACCTTC.

In this sample, this clone turned up a few times. The chain carries TRBV6-6 and TRBJ2-5; D possibly corresponds to TRBD2 (5 bases). The V end was cut by 4 bases, the J end by 5 bases, with 14 bases between. Germline V gene data show CDR1 as MNHNY and CDR2 as SVGAGI (reference sequence). CDR3 length: 14 residues. CDR3 sequence (DNA): TGTGCCAGCAGTTGGGAGCGTGGCCGGGAGACCCAGTACTTC. This translates into CASSWERGRETQYF.

In this sample, this clone turned up a few times. In DNA form, the CDR3 reads TGTGCCAGCACTAAGGACAGGGGAGCGACTGAAGCTTTCTTT. Protein product: CASTKDRGATEAFF. V and J are TRBV6-5 and TRBJ1-1, with 9 nucleotides matching TRBD1. J gave up 5 bases and V 7 bases, and 8 bases lay outside the gene matches. Per the germline V gene, CDR1 is MNHEY and CDR2 is SVGAGI. This CDR3 contains 14 residues.

As for this clone: At one end the junction does not follow the germline gene, possibly because of a read error. The V call is TRBV7-9, the J call TRBJ2-1, with 10 nucleotides matching TRBD2. This CDR3 spans 14 amino acids. Germline V CDR1 and CDR2: SEHNR, FQNEAQ (reference sequence). CDR3 nucleotide sequence: TGTTCCAGCACCCTAACTAGCGGGACTCATGAGCAGTTCTTC. Translation gives CSSTLTSGTHEQFF. Together with reference TRBV7-9 and TRBJ2-1, the CDR3 gives the full variable domain: DTGVSQNPRHKITKRGQNVTFRCDPISEHNRLYWYRQTLGQGPEFLTYFQNEAQLEKSRLLSDRFSAERPKGSFSTLEIQRTEQGDSAMYLCSSTLTSGTHEQFFGPGTRLTVL.

This clone was seen once. The chain joins TRBV30 to TRBJ2-1; D is uncertain. CDR1 GTSNPN and CDR2 SVGIG come from the germline V gene (reference sequence). The CDR3 is made up of 13 amino acids. Trimming shortened V by 0 bases and J by 5 bases, and 8 bases separated the two germline ends. CDR3 amino acids: CAWSVRSNNEQFF. In nucleotides, the CDR3 is TGTGCCTGGAGTGTACGGTCTAACAATGAGCAGTTCTTC. Complete variable domain (other parts from reference TRBV30 and TRBJ2-1): SQTIHQWPATLVQPVGSPLSLECTVEGTSNPNLYWYRQAAGRGLQLLFYSVGIGQISSEVPQNLSASRPQDRQFILSSKKLLLSDSGFYLCAWSVRSNNEQFFGPGTRLTVL.

The gene calls are TRBV4-2 and TRBJ1-1; no clear D gene. CDR3 length equals 15 residues. V gave up 1 base and J gave up 0 bases, with 9 bases separating them. Germline loops: CDR1 LGHNA, CDR2 YNFKEQ. CDR3: CASSQAPDMNTEAFF. The CDR3, as DNA: TGTGCCAGCAGCCAAGCGCCAGACATGAACACTGAAGCTTTCTTT.

This clone was observed a few times. The chain joins TRBV14 to TRBJ2-1; 8 nucleotides align to TRBD2. Per the germline V gene, CDR1 is SGHDN and CDR2 is FVKESK. Trimming cost V 4 bases and J 0 bases; bases outside gene matches: 20. CDR3 length: 21 amino acids. The CDR3 sequence: CASSRRRGGTLAGSSYNEQFF. CDR3 sequence (DNA): TGTGCCAGCAGCCGCCGCCGGGGGGGGACTTTAGCGGGAAGCTCCTACAATGAGCAGTTCTTC.

In its sample, this clone was seen once. The chain has TRBV13 and TRBJ2-5; 8 nucleotides align to TRBD1. Trimming took 5 bases from V and 4 from J; bases not matched to a gene: 9. The CDR3 covers 15 residues. Germline CDR1 and CDR2: PRHDT and FYEKMQ (reference sequence). The CDR3 here is CASSPDRDEPETQYF. The DNA for the CDR3 is TGTGCCAGCAGCCCGGACAGGGACGAACCAGAGACCCAGTACTTC.

This clone occurred once. The rearrangement uses TRBV7-3 and TRBJ2-3, with 8 nucleotides matching TRBD2. The germline V gene has CDR1 SGHTA and CDR2 FQGTGA. The CDR3 is 16 residues long. J was trimmed by 2 bases and V by 1 base; bases with no gene match: 5. Written as DNA, the CDR3 is TGTGCCAGCAGCTTAAGGGGAGCGGGGGTCACAGATACGCAGTATTTT. This translates into CASSLRGAGVTDTQYF.

The chain couples TRBV20-1 to TRBJ2-1, with TRBD2 matching 9 bases. Germline V gives CDR1 DFQATT, CDR2 SNEGSKA (reference sequence). This CDR3 is built from 11 residues. V dropped 0 bases and J dropped 13; count of bases not matched to a gene: 1. The DNA for the CDR3 is TGCAGTGCTAGAGAGGGGACTAGCCAGTTCTTC. It yields the protein CSAREGTSQFF.

The chain has TRBV25-1 and TRBJ2-5; TRBD2 matches at 14 bases. The CDR3 has 15 residues. Germline CDR1 and CDR2: MGHDK and SYGVNS. With 8 bases clipped from V and 4 bases from J, the junction kept 6 bases outside the gene matches. This chain's CDR3 is CASSGLAGVGETQYF. The DNA for the CDR3 is TGTGCCAGCTCGGGACTAGCGGGAGTCGGAGAGACCCAGTACTTC. The full variable domain, with the rest looked up from reference TRBV25-1 and TRBJ2-5, is EADIYQTPRYLVIGTGKKITLECSQTMGHDKMYWYQQDPGMELHLIHYSYGVNSTEKGDLSSESTVSRIRTEHFPLTLESARPSHTSQYLCASSGLAGVGETQYFGPGTRLLVL.

About this clone: Other DNA sequences from this sample encode an identical CDR3 as well. This chain uses TRBV19 with TRBJ2-7; 8 bases map to TRBD1. With V trimmed by 4 bases and J by 1 base, 0 bases remained unmatched. The CDR3 length is 13 residues. CDR1 LNHDA and CDR2 SQIVND come from the germline V gene (reference sequence). The DNA of the CDR3 is TGTGCCAGTAGTAGACAGGGGTCCTACGAGCAGTACTTC. Its protein is CASSRQGSYEQYF.

CDR3: CASSQDPVSNQPQHF. The CDR3 DNA reads as TGCGCCAGCAGCCAAGATCCAGTTAGCAATCAGCCCCAGCATTTT. V and J are TRBV4-1 and TRBJ1-5; D gene ambiguous. The V gene's germline CDR1 is MGHRA and CDR2 YSYEKL. This CDR3 has 15 residues. Between the trimmed V and J ends, which lost 0 bases and 0 bases, there was a span of 6 bases.

V gene TRBV4-2 combines with J gene TRBJ2-4; tentative D call: TRBD1 (6 bases). V was trimmed by 0 bases and J by 6 bases, leaving 18 bases between them. The CDR3 runs to 17 residues. CDR1 is LGHNA and CDR2 is YNFKEQ in the germline V gene. Here the CDR3 reads CASSQDFPGKGVNIQYF. The CDR3 DNA is TGTGCCAGCAGCCAAGATTTTCCCGGGAAGGGGGTAAACATTCAGTACTTC.